This TCR beta chain was identified during a study of OX40 agonist ivuxolimab in advanced cancers. Study outcomes and limitations: The expanded peripheral T cells' antigen specificity was not determined.

The protocol was immunoSEQ multiplex PCR, while the TCRdb copy is restricted to in-frame clones and leaves out a portion. This sample has some 74,000 clones, with roughly 90% found just once. With respect to this clone: Its antigen is still unknown.

Germline V gene sequence: CDR1 LNHDA, CDR2 SQIVND (reference sequence). Trimming left V 4 bases short and J 3 bases short, with 16 bases between. CDR3 length: 15 amino acids. The sequencing used CD4+ or CD8+ T cells sorted from blood, collected in a trial of the OX40 agonist ivuxolimab. The rearrangement links TRBV19 to TRBJ2-7; D is undetermined. The origin of this receptor is an adult with an advanced solid tumor such as melanoma, head and neck, liver or kidney cancer. CDR3 sequence (DNA): TGTGCCAGTAGTACCGTACATGGAAACCTCTACGAGCAGTACTTC. This gives the protein CASSTVHGNLYEQYF.